This T cell receptor (beta chain) was found in a study of blood T cell repertoires in COVID-19. Across the study: Acute and convalescent COVID-19 samples came from the United States, Italy and Spain. From T cells, B-cell-depleted T cells, or PBMCs came the material, which was cDNA or gDNA.

Germline CDR1 KGHSH, CDR2 LQKENI. The CDR3 length is 15 residues. V lost 5 bases, J lost 1 base, and 14 bases lay in between. Under the authors' procedure: Reference gene primer amplification gave estimated nucleated cell counts. Only in-frame clones appear in the TCRdb table, and some are missing; sequencing was by immunoSEQ multiplex PCR. D and trimming come from the DNA, and the V and J calls and clone size come from that table. The sample has fewer than 130,000 clones; around 68% are singletons. This TCR was recovered from a woman aged 60-75 years with acute or convalescent COVID-19. The chain recombines TRBV18 with TRBJ1-1; no clear D. The sequenced material came from peripheral blood. This CDR3 reads CASSTIMEGNTEAFF. In DNA form, the CDR3 reads TGTGCCAGCTCAACGATAATGGAGGGGAACACTGAAGCTTTCTTT.